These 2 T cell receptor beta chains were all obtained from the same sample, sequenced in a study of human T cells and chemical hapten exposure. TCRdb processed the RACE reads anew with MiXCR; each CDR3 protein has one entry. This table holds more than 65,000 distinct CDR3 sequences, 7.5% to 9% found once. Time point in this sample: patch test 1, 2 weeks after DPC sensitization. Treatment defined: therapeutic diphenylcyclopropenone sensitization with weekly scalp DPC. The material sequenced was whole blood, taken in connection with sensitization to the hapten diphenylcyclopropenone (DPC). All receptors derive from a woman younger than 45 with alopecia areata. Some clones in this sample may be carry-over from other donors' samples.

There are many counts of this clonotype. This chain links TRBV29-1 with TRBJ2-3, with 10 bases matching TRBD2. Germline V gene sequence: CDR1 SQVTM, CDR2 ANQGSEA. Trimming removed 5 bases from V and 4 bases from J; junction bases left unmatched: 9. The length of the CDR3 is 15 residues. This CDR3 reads CSVLGGSGGPDTQYF. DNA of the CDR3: TGCAGCGTTCTTGGAGGTAGCGGGGGGCCAGATACGCAGTATTTT.

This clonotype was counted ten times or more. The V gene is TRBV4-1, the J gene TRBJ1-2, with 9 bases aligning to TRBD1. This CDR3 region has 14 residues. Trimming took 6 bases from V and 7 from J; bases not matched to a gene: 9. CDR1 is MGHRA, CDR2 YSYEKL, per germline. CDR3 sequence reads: CASRETGGSPGYTF. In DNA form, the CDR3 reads TGCGCCAGCAGAGAAACAGGGGGCTCCCCTGGCTACACCTTC.